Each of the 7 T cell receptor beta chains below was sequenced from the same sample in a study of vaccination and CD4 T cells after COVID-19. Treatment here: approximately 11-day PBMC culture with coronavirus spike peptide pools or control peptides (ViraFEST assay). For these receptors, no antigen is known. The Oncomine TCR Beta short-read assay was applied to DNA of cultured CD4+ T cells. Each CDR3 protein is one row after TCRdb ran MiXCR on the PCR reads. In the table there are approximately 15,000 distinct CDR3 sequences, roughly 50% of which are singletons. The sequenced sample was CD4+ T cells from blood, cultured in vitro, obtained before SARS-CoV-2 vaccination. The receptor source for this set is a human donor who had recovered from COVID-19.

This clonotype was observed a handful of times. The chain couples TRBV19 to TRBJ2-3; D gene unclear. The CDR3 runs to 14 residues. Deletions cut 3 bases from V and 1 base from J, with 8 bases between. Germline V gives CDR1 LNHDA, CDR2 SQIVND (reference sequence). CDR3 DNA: TGTGCCAGTAGTATTGCGTTACGCACAGATACGCAGTATTTT. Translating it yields CASSIALRTDTQYF.

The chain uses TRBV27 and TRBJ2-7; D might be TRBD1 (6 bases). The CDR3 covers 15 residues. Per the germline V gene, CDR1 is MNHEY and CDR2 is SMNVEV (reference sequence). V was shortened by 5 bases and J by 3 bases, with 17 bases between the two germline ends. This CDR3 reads CASSPTGTRNYEQYF. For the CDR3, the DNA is TGTGCCAGCAGTCCCACCGGGACAAGAAACTACGAGCAGTACTTC.

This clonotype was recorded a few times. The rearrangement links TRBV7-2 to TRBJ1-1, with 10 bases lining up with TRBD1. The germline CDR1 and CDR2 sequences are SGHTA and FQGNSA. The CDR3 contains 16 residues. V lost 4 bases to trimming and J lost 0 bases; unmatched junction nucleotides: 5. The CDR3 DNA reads TGTGCCAGCAGCTCACGACAGGGGGCCTTGAACACTGAAGCTTTCTTT. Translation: CASSSRQGALNTEAFF.

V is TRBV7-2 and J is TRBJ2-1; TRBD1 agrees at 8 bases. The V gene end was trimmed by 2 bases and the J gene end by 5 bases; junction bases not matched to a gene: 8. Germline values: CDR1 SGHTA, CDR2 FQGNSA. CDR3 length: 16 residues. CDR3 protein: CASSLLDRGLNNEQFF. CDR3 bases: TGTGCCAGCAGCTTACTCGACAGGGGTTTAAACAATGAGCAGTTCTTC.

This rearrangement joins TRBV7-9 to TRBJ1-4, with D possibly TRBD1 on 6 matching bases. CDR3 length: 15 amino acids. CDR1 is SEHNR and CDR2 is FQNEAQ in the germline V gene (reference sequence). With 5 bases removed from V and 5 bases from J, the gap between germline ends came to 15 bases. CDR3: CASSPTGQQNEKLFF. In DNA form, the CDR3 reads TGTGCCAGCAGCCCAACAGGACAGCAGAATGAAAAACTGTTTTTT.

CDR3: CASSKVYPDTQYF. In DNA form, the CDR3 reads TGTGCCAGCAGCAAAGTTTACCCTGATACGCAGTATTTT. This chain joins TRBV21-1 and TRBJ2-3. TRBV21-1 is recorded as a pseudogene. CDR3 length equals 13 residues.

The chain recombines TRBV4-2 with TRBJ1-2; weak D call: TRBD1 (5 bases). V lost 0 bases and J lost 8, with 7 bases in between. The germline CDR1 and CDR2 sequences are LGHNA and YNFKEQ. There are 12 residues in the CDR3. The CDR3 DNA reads TGTGCCAGCAGCCAAGATGAGGGGGGCTACACCTTC. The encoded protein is CASSQDEGGYTF.